These T cell receptor beta chains were read from a single sample in a study of CD8 T cells in ankylosing spondylitis. Each CDR3 protein gets one entry after TCRdb re-called the 5' RACE reads with MiXCR. This table has almost 250,000 distinct CDR3 sequences, roughly 32% appearing once. Sequenced: blood, either unsorted or a sorted T cell fraction (not recorded which). The receptors stem from a male donor with ankylosing spondylitis or in good health (not recorded which). The CDR3 runs from the conserved cysteine through the conserved F or W. A D gene is named only where the DNA matches it firmly. Clone size is given for some rows only: seen once, a few or many times, or a class if the clone is expanded.

-	-	TRBV29-1	TRBJ2-7	CSGQTIGYEQYF	TGCAGCGGCCAAACGATAGGCTACGAGCAGTACTTC
-	-	TRBV9	TRBJ2-2	CASSVEGPRRMNTGELFF	TGTGCCAGCAGCGTAGAAGGTCCGAGGCGGATGAACACCGGGGAGCTGTTTTTT
-	-	TRBV6-5	TRBJ2-2	CASKSSSGELFF	TGTGCCAGCAAATCCTCCAGTGGGGAGCTGTTTTTT
-	-	TRBV20-1	TRBJ2-7	CSARDGEGPTYEQYF	TGCAGTGCTAGAGATGGAGAGGGGCCCACCTACGAGCAGTACTTC
-	-	TRBV5-5	TRBJ1-2	CASSSGGQLNYGYTF	TGTGCCAGCAGCTCCGGCGGTCAACTTAACTATGGCTACACCTTC
-	few	TRBV18	TRBJ2-3	CASSPPEIADTQYF	TGTGCCAGCTCACCGCCCGAAATTGCAGATACGCAGTATTTT
TRBD1	-	TRBV6-5	TRBJ2-7	CASSYLQGDYEQYF	TGTGCCAGCAGTTACTTACAGGGGGATTACGAGCAGTACTTC
-	few	TRBV10-1	TRBJ2-3	CAKQTDTQYF	TGCGCCAAGCAGACAGATACGCAGTATTTT
-	few	TRBV12-3/TRBV12-4	TRBJ1-5	CASSSRGKGNQPQHF	TGTGCCAGCAGTTCGCGGGGGAAAGGCAATCAGCCCCAGCATTTT
-	few	TRBV6-1	TRBJ2-1	CASGGGLGNEQFF	TGTGCCAGCGGGGGAGGTCTTGGGAATGAGCAGTTCTTC
TRBD1	few	TRBV5-1	TRBJ2-1	CASSLHRLGGKSSYNEQFF	TGCGCCAGCAGCTTGCATCGCCTAGGGGGCAAGAGCTCCTACAATGAGCAGTTCTTC
TRBD1	-	TRBV12-3/TRBV12-4	TRBJ2-7	CASSLTWTGYEQYF	TGTGCCAGCAGTCTGACCTGGACAGGGTACGAGCAGTACTTC
-	-	TRBV24-1	TRBJ2-3	CATSDFWTTDTQYF	TGTGCCACCAGTGATTTCTGGACCACAGATACGCAGTATTTT
-	few	TRBV29-1	TRBJ2-3	CSVNPSPDTQYF	TGCAGCGTCAATCCTAGTCCAGATACGCAGTATTTT
TRBD1	few	TRBV3-1	TRBJ1-5	CASSQGTGGQPQHF	TGTGCCAGCAGCCAAGGGACAGGAGGTCAGCCCCAGCATTTT
-	-	TRBV27	TRBJ1-1	CASLTAGAHTEAFF	TGTGCCAGCCTAACTGCAGGGGCGCACACTGAAGCTTTCTTT
-	many	TRBV12-3/TRBV12-4	TRBJ1-1	CASRKGGTEAFF	TGTGCCAGCAGGAAAGGGGGCACTGAAGCTTTCTTT
-	few	TRBV29-1	TRBJ2-3	CSVGWRGGTDTQYF	TGCAGCGTTGGTTGGCGGGGAGGCACAGATACGCAGTATTTT
TRBD2	few	TRBV12-3/TRBV12-4	TRBJ2-2	CASTWGGTGELFF	TGTGCCAGCACCTGGGGGGGCACCGGGGAGCTGTTTTTT
-	-	TRBV3-1	TRBJ2-3	CASSQDLAGPTDTQYF	TGTGCCAGCAGCCAAGATCTTGCGGGGCCGACAGATACGCAGTATTTT
TRBD2	-	TRBV24-1	TRBJ2-2	CATSAASGAGELFF	TGTGCCACCAGTGCTGCGAGCGGGGCCGGGGAGCTGTTTTTT
-	-	TRBV20-1	TRBJ2-7	CSVVRGVQDEQYF	TGCAGTGTGGTACGCGGGGTTCAGGACGAGCAGTACTTC
-	-	TRBV11-2	TRBJ2-7	CASSFTTGRGEQYF	TGTGCCAGCAGCTTTACAACCGGAAGGGGCGAGCAGTACTTC
TRBD2	-	TRBV3-1	TRBJ2-1	CASSSPTSGVHNEQFF	TGTGCCAGCAGCTCCCCGACTAGCGGGGTACACAATGAGCAGTTCTTC
-	-	TRBV20-1	TRBJ1-5	CSASMGAINQPQHF	TGCAGTGCCTCGATGGGGGCGATCAATCAGCCCCAGCATTTT
-	-	TRBV6-1	TRBJ1-6	CASSPQGYNSPLHF	TGTGCCAGCAGTCCTCAGGGGTATAATTCACCCCTCCACTTT